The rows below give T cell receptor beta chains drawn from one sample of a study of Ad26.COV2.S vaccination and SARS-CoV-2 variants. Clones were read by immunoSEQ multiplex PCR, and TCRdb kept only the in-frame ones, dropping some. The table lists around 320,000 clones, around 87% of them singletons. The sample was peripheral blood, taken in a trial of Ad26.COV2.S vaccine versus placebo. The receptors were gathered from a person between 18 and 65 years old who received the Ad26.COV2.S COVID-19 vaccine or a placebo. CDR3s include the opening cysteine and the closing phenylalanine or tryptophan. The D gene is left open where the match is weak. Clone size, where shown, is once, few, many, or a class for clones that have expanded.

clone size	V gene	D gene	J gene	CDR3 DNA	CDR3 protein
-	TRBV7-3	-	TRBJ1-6	TGTGCCAGCAGCCGTAGTCGGGGGGGCGAGTCACCCCTCCACTTT	CASSRSRGGESPLHF
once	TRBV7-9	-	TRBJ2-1	TGTGCCAGCCCTCGGGGGTCTGAGCAGTTCTTC	CASPRGSEQFF
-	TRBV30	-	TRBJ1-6	TGTGCCTGGAGGGACAGTTGGAATTCACCCCTCCACTTT	CAWRDSWNSPLHF
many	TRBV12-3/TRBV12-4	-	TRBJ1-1	TGTGCCAGCAGTTTAGGACCGAACACTGAAGCTTTCTTT	CASSLGPNTEAFF
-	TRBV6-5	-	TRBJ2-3	TGTGCCAGCGGGTGGGGGGATACGCAGTATTTT	CASGWGDTQYF
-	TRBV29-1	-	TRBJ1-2	TGCAGCGACCGAGACGGGACAGGCTACACCTTC	CSDRDGTGYTF
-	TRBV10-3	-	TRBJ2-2	TGTGCCATCAGTGGAGGCTCCTCGAACACCGGGGAGCTGTTTTTT	CAISGGSSNTGELFF
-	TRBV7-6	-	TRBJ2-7	TGTGCCAGCAGCCCGATAGGGGGTGGAGGCTTCTCCTACGAGCAGTACTTC	CASSPIGGGGFSYEQYF
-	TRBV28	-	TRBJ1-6	TGTGCCAGCAGAAGGGGAAGGGGCAACTATAATTCACCCCTCCACTTT	CASRRGRGNYNSPLHF
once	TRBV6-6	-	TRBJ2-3	TGTGCCAGCACCCCCCTGGGGGGTTCAGATACGCAGTATTTT	CASTPLGGSDTQYF
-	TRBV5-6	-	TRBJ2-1	TGTGCCAGCAGCTTAGGTCCCCAGGGAGAGCAGTTCTTC	CASSLGPQGEQFF
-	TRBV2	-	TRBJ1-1	TGTGCCAGCAGTGTACAGGGCATGAACACTGAAGCTTTCTTT	CASSVQGMNTEAFF
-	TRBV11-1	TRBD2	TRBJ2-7	TGTGCCAGCAGCTCCAATAGCGGGTCCTACGAGCAGTACTTC	CASSSNSGSYEQYF
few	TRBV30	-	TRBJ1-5	TGTGCCTGGAGTCCGAGGGGGACCAATCAGCCCCAGCATTTT	CAWSPRGTNQPQHF
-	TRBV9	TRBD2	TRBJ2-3	TGTGCCAGCAGCGTAGATATAGCGGGGGGCACAGATACGCAGTATTTT	CASSVDIAGGTDTQYF
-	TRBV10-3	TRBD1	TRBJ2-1	TGTGCCATCAGTGAGTCATTTAGGGACAGGGGTAGTGAGCAGTTCTTC	CAISESFRDRGSEQFF
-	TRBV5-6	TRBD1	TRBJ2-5	TGTGCCAGCAGCATGGACAGGGGTTTGGGGACCCAGTACTTC	CASSMDRGLGTQYF
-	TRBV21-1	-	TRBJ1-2	TGTGCCAGCACCATGGCAGGGGGGAACTATGGCTACACCTTC	CASTMAGGNYGYTF
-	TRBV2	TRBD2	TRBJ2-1	TGTGCCAGCAGTGTCAGCGGGGGGTACAATGAGCAGTTCTTC	CASSVSGGYNEQFF
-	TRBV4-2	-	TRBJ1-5	TGTGCCAGCAGCCAAGATCTTCCTAGCAATCAGCCCCAGCATTTT	CASSQDLPSNQPQHF
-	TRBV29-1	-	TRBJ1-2	TGCAGCGTTTCGGGGCGTTCGTATGGCTACACCTTC	CSVSGRSYGYTF
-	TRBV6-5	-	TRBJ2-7	TGTGCCAGCAGTTACTCTGGCCGGACCTACGAGCAGTACTTC	CASSYSGRTYEQYF
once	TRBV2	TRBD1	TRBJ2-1	TGTGCCAGCAGTGAGAGGGGGCGGACCTACAATGAGCAGTTCTTC	CASSERGRTYNEQFF
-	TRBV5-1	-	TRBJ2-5	TGCGCCAGCAGCTTGGGACGGGGGGCTGAGACCCAGTACTTC	CASSLGRGAETQYF
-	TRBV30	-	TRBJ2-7	TGTGCCTGGAGTGGGGGTTTGGAGCAGTACTTC	CAWSGGLEQYF
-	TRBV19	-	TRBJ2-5	TGTGCCAGTAGCTTTTTAACTAGTACGGGGGAGACCCAGTACTTC	CASSFLTSTGETQYF
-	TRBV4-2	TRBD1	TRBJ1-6	TGTGCCAGCAGCCCCCCGACAGGGGGAATGTCACCCCTCCACTTT	CASSPPTGGMSPLHF
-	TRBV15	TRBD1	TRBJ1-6	TGTGCCACCAGCAGGGGACAGGGTCTTTTTAATTCACCCCTCCACTTT	CATSRGQGLFNSPLHF
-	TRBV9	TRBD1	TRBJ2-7	TGTGCCAGCAGCGTTGGGGACAGCTCCTACGAGCAGTACTTC	CASSVGDSSYEQYF
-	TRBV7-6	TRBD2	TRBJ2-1	TGTGCCAGCAGCTTAAGCGGGGGGGCCGTCGATGAGCAGTTCTTC	CASSLSGGAVDEQFF
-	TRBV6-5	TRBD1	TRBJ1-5	TGTGCCAGCAGTACCGGACAGGGATGGGGTCAGCCCCAGCATTTT	CASSTGQGWGQPQHF
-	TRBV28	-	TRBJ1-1	TGTGCCAGCAGTTTTATCCCCTACATTGAGTCTTTCTTT	CASSFIPYIESFF
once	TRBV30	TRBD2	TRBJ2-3	TGTGCCTGGAGTGTCGTACTAGCGATGACAGATACGCAGTATTTT	CAWSVVLAMTDTQYF
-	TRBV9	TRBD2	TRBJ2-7	TGTGCCAGCAGCGTAGCGGGGGGGCCGTACGAGCAGTACTTC	CASSVAGGPYEQYF
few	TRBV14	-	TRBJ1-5	TGTGCCAGCAGCCAATGGGGGGGCTCAAATCAGCCCCAGCATTTT	CASSQWGGSNQPQHF
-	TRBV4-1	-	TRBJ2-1	TGCGCCAGCAGCCAAGGACTGTTATACAATGAGCAGTTCTTC	CASSQGLLYNEQFF
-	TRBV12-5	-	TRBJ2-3	TGTGCTAGTGGTTTGGTAGATACGCAGTATTTT	CASGLVDTQYF
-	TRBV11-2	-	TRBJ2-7	TGTGCCAGCAGCTCCGACTGGGGGCGGGGCTCCTACGAGCAGTACTTC	CASSSDWGRGSYEQYF
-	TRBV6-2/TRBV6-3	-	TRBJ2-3	TGTGCCAGCAGTGAGGGGGGGGGCACAGATACGCAGTATTTT	CASSEGGGTDTQYF
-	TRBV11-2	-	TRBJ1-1	TGTGCCAGCCAGGCACTTCTCGGGAACACTGAAGCTTTCTTT	CASQALLGNTEAFF